The present T cell receptor beta chain was sequenced within a study of T cell repertoires in cytomegalovirus infection. Germline lookup yields CDR1 DFQATT and CDR2 SNEGSKA (reference sequence). The V and J ends lost 3 bases and 0 bases respectively, with 18 bases between them. The CDR3 sequence is 17 residues long. MiXCR was run by TCRdb on the reads, yielding one entry per CDR3 protein. The data contain a few hundred thousand distinct CDR3 sequences, 15% to 20% of them singletons. Only a few counts were recorded for this clonotype. The sequenced material came from PBMCs. This chain links TRBV20-1 with TRBJ1-5; D possibly corresponds to TRBD1 (5 bases). The sequence was obtained from a human donor in good health (CMV status not recorded). Some clones in this sample may be carry-over from other donors' samples. The CDR3 nucleotides are TGCAGTGCTAGCCCCCCGGGAAGACAGCCTAGCAATCAGCCCCAGCATTTT. Protein product: CSASPPGRQPSNQPQHF.